This T cell receptor beta chain was sequenced in a study of T-cell reconstitution after alpha-beta-depleted transplantation in children. Germline lookup yields CDR1 SEHNR and CDR2 FQNEAQ (reference sequence). There are 17 residues in the CDR3. The germline V and J ends were trimmed by 1 base and 4 bases, with 14 bases remaining between them. This clonotype showed up many times. This sample's TCRbeta library carried unique molecular identifier barcodes. TCRdb passed the PCR reads through MiXCR, listing each CDR3 protein once. The table lists hundreds of thousands of distinct CDR3 sequences, approximately 16% of them singletons, with 1.1% in the top ten.

This TCR came from a human donor who donated a stem cell graft to a child with acute myeloid leukemia. The chain combines TRBV7-9 with TRBJ2-6, with a tentative D call TRBD1 (5 bases). Sequencing used PBMCs from the stem cell graft donor, obtained from the stem cell graft. CDR3 sequence (DNA): TGTGCCAGCAGCTTAGTGGGGCGGTCCCTGGGGGCCAACGTCCTGACTTTC. It encodes CASSLVGRSLGANVLTF.